Listed here are 6 T cell receptor beta chains from one sample, sequenced in a study of blood T cell repertoires in COVID-19. The protocol was immunoSEQ multiplex PCR, while the TCRdb copy is restricted to in-frame clones and leaves out a portion. Of roughly 180,000 clones in the sample, approximately 84% were seen once. Sequences were obtained from PBMCs or T cells enriched from blood (not recorded which). The receptors here all came from a woman between 40 and 55 years old with acute COVID-19.

This clone was seen only once. The chain has TRBV7-9 and TRBJ2-1; 10 nucleotides align to TRBD2. Germline V gene data show CDR1 as SEHNR and CDR2 as FQNEAQ (reference sequence). The V and J ends lost 0 bases and 9 bases, in that order; junction bases with no gene match: 8. This CDR3 region has 16 residues. Here the CDR3 reads CASSLAAGGPRGEQFF. CDR3 in DNA: TGTGCCAGCAGCTTAGCAGCGGGAGGGCCTCGTGGTGAGCAGTTCTTC.

This rearrangement joins TRBV29-1 to TRBJ2-3; a weak D match, TRBD1 (6 bases). From germline, CDR1 is SQVTM and CDR2 ANQGSEA. This CDR3 is built from 13 residues. Trimming pared 4 bases from V and 12 bases from J, leaving 20 bases between. The CDR3, as DNA: TGCAGCGTTGTCCCCGAGGACAGAAACTCACAGTATTTT. Protein: CSVVPEDRNSQYF.

The chain combines TRBV5-1 with TRBJ2-1; 8 positions match TRBD2. CDR1 is SGHRS and CDR2 is YFSETQ in the germline V gene. The CDR3 consists of 14 residues. Unmatched junction bases numbered 6, after V lost 5 bases and J lost 5 bases. Here the CDR3 reads CASSFRSGDNEQFF. The CDR3 DNA is TGCGCCAGCAGTTTCCGTAGCGGGGACAATGAGCAGTTCTTC.

The chain joins TRBV2 to TRBJ1-2; 8 nucleotides match TRBD1. Germline CDR1 and CDR2: SNHLY and FYNNEI. The V and J ends lost 2 bases and 9 bases, in that order; junction bases with no gene match: 11. CDR3 size: 15 residues. This CDR3 reads CASSERRQGASSYTF. CDR3 DNA: TGTGCCAGCAGTGAAAGAAGGCAGGGGGCGAGTAGCTACACCTTC.

CDR3 sequence reads: CASSQDPGDRGTSGSPRRDTQYF. The CDR3 nucleotides read TGTGCCAGCAGCCAAGATCCAGGAGACAGGGGGACTAGCGGGAGTCCCCGGAGGGATACGCAGTATTTT. The chain carries TRBV14 and TRBJ2-3; 14 nucleotides line up with TRBD2. Germline V gives CDR1 SGHDN, CDR2 FVKESK. V trimming: 0 bases; J trimming: 6 bases; junction bases outside the gene matches: 23. The CDR3 covers 23 residues.

The rearrangement joins TRBV13 to TRBJ1-3; 12 bases fit TRBD1. The CDR3 extends over 18 amino acids. V was pared by 4 bases and J by 0 bases, with 7 bases of the junction left unmatched. Germline V gene sequence: CDR1 PRHDT, CDR2 FYEKMQ (reference sequence). CDR3 sequence reads: CASSSGQGAIFSGNTIYF. The CDR3 DNA reads as TGTGCCAGCAGCTCGGGACAGGGGGCGATTTTCTCTGGAAACACCATATATTTT. The variable domain in full, with the rest retrieved from reference TRBV13 and TRBJ1-3, is AAGVIQSPRHLIKEKRETATLKCYPIPRHDTVYWYQQGPGQDPQFLISFYEKMQSDKGSIPDRFSAQQFSDYHSELNMSSLELGDSALYFCASSSGQGAIFSGNTIYFGEGSWLTVV.